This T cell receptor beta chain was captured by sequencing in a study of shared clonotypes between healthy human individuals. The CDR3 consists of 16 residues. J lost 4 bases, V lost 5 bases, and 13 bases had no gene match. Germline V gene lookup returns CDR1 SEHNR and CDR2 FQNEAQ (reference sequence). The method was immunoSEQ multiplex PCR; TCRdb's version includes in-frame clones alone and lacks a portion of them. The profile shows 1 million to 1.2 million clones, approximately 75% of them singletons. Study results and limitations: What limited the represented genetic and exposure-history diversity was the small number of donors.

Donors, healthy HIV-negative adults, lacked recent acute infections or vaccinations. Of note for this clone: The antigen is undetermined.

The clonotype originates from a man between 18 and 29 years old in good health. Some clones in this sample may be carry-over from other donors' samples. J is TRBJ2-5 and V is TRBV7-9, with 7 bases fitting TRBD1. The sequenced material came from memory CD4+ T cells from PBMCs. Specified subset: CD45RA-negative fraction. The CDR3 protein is CASSTRNPNRGETQYF. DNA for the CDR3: TGTGCCAGCAGCACCAGGAACCCGAACAGGGGAGAGACCCAGTACTTC.